This T cell receptor beta chain originates from a study of CD8 T cells in ankylosing spondylitis. Study-level results: The authors reported significant enrichment of disease-linked clones in matched ankylosing spondylitis synovial fluid. Ankylosing spondylitis blood appeared to be characterized by a TCR beta motif of under 10 highly homologous variants. There were earlier reports of some motif variants in reactive arthritis synovial fluid and blood.

The CDR3 consists of 14 residues. Germline-derived CDR1 and CDR2 are SQVTM and ANQGSEA. Quantitative barcoded 5'-RACE was used to prepare TCR beta libraries. MiXCR, applied by TCRdb to the 5' RACE reads, yields one record per CDR3 protein. Of 200,000 to 250,000 distinct CDR3 sequences listed, around a quarter were seen once; the top ten hold approximately 6.6%. With regard to this clonotype: Its cognate antigen is unknown.

The specimen sequenced was blood, either unsorted or a sorted T cell fraction (not recorded which). V gene TRBV29-1 combines with J gene TRBJ1-2; tentatively, D is TRBD1 (5 bases). This receptor was identified in a male donor with ankylosing spondylitis or in good health (not recorded which). The CDR3 sequence is CATAVGPGDYGYTF. DNA for the CDR3: TGCGCTACGGCGGTGGGACCTGGCGACTATGGCTACACCTTC.